This TCR beta chain was obtained from a study of blood T cell repertoires in COVID-19. Overall study: The origin of the acute and convalescent COVID-19 samples was the United States, Italy and Spain. T cells, B-cell-depleted T cells, or PBMCs supplied cDNA or gDNA.

In the authors' methods: For nucleated cells, counts were estimated from reference gene primer amplification. Only in-frame clones appear in the TCRdb table, and some are missing; sequencing was by immunoSEQ multiplex PCR. V and J calls and clone size are copied from that table; D and trimming were computed from the DNA. The sample includes approximately 54,000 clones, roughly 76% of them seen just once. Germline V gives CDR1 MNHEY, CDR2 SMNVEV (reference sequence). V was cut by 4 bases and J by 8 bases, with 17 bases left in between. The CDR3 has 14 residues. The gene calls are TRBV27 and TRBJ1-2; tentatively, D is TRBD1 (5 bases). This sequence was found in a woman aged 55-75 years with acute or convalescent COVID-19. Material for sequencing was peripheral blood. CDR3 sequence reads: CASSYQAGPGGYTF. The CDR3 DNA reads as TGTGCCAGCAGTTATCAGGCGGGACCAGGAGGCTACACCTTC.